The clone carrying this T cell receptor beta chain appeared a few times. The PCR ran on 60 Vbeta and 13 Jbeta primers. Authors' processing steps: Among the unique TCR beta chains that a later analysis counted, about 81 million in all, about 10 million were shared. Repertoires were generated with immunoSEQ multiplex PCR, while TCRdb's copy carries only in-frame clones and drops some. V and J calls and clone size come straight from that table; D and trimming were deduced from the DNA. The sample includes around 140,000 clones, about 74% of them seen just once. The CDR3 is 12 residues long. V dropped 7 bases and J dropped 7 bases, with 10 bases sitting between them. The germline V gene has CDR1 MDHEN and CDR2 SYDVKM. These data come from a study of cytomegalovirus exposure and HLA in healthy donors.

The sample taken for sequencing was PBMCs. The origin of this receptor is a woman aged 55-70 years in good health and CMV-seronegative. The V and J genes are TRBV28 and TRBJ2-2; D uncertain. The CDR3 sequence: CASMEQLGELFF. As DNA, the CDR3 is TGTGCCAGCATGGAACAGCTCGGGGAGCTGTTTTTT.